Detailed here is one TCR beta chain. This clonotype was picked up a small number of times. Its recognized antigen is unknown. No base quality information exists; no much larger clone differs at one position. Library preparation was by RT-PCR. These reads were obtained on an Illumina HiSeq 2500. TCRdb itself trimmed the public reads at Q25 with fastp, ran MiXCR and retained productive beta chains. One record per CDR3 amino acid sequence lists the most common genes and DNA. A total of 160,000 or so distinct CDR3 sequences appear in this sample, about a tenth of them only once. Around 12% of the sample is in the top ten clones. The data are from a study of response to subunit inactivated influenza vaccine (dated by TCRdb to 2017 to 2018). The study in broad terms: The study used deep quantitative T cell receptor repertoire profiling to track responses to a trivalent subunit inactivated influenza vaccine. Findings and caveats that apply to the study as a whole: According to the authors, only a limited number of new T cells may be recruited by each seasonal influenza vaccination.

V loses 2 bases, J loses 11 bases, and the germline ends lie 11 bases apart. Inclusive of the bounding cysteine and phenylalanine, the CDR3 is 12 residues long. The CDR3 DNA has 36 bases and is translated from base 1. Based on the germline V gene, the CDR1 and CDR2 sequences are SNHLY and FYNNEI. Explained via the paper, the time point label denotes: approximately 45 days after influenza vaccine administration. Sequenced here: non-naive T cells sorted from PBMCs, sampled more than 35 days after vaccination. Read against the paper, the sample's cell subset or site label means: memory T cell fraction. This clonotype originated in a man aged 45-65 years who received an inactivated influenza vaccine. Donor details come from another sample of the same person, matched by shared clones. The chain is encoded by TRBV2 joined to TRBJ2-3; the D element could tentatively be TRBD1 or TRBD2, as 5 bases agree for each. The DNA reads TGTGCCAGCAGTGAATTGGGACCCAAGCAGTATTTT. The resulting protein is CASSELGPKQYF. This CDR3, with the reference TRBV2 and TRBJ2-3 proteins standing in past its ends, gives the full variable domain EPEVTQTPSHQVTQMGQEVILRCVPISNHLYFYWYRQILGQKVEFLVSFYNNEISEKSEIFDDQFSVERPDGSNFTLKIRSTKLEDSAMYFCASSELGPKQYFGPGTRLTVL.